Detailed here is one TCR beta chain. Its antigen is unknown. Doses given second, at about 4 or about 12 weeks, were pooled. The sample belongs to a study of T cell responses to AZD1222 COVID-19 vaccine. Findings and limits, study-wide: Nearly half of the spike-specific TCRs reportedly recognize variant regions that carry no mutations. Spike regions recognized by vaccine-associated CD4 TCRs spanned the protein, led by 160-218 and 743-854. The donor group comprised mostly white British people and more females; the analysis possibly underestimated clonal diversity.

Trimming cost V 5 bases and J 4 bases; bases outside gene matches: 9. The germline gives CDR1 SGHAT, CDR2 FQNNGV. The CDR3 length is 18 residues. The repertoire was sequenced with immunoSEQ multiplex PCR; TCRdb's copy has only in-frame clones and lacks some. The repertoire holds some 150,000 clones, with approximately 90% as singletons. V is TRBV11-2 and J is TRBJ2-6; 12 bases agree with TRBD2. The source material was peripheral blood, sampled 28 days after the second AZD1222 dose. This receptor was taken from an adult who received the AZD1222 COVID-19 vaccine. CDR3 sequence (DNA): TGTGCCAGCAGCGCCTTCGGACTAGCGGGAATCGGGGCCAACGTCCTGACTTTC. Translating it yields CASSAFGLAGIGANVLTF.